A selection of T cell receptor beta chains follows, all from one sample in a study of cytomegalovirus exposure and HLA in healthy donors. Repertoires were generated with immunoSEQ multiplex PCR, while TCRdb's copy carries only in-frame clones and drops some. This table holds 120,000 to 150,000 clones, roughly four fifths found once. Sequences were obtained from PBMCs. The source is a woman between 40 and 50 years old in good health and CMV-seronegative. Each CDR3 is given with its conserved first and last residue. Each record gives: V gene, clone size, J gene, D gene, CDR3 length, CDR3 DNA, CDR3 protein. D genes are given only for firm matches. Clone size appears in some rows only: once, few, many, or a class for an expanded clone.

TRBV10-3,.,TRBJ1-1,.,16,TGTGCCATCAGTAAGATTAACAGGGTCCTGAACACTGAAGCTTTCTTT,CAISKINRVLNTEAFF
TRBV4-3,.,TRBJ2-7,.,13,TGCGCCAGCAGCCAAGACAGGTCCAACGAGCAGTACTTC,CASSQDRSNEQYF
TRBV28,once,TRBJ2-5,.,13,TGTGCCAGCAGTCCCCGTGTCCAAGAGACCCAGTACTTC,CASSPRVQETQYF
TRBV4-3,.,TRBJ2-3,.,14,TGCGCCAGCAGCCAAGAGACAGGCCCGGATACGCAGTATTTT,CASSQETGPDTQYF
TRBV11-3,.,TRBJ2-3,.,16,TGTGCCAGCAGCCGCTCGACAGGGACTAGCACAGATACGCAGTATTTT,CASSRSTGTSTDTQYF
TRBV6-5,.,TRBJ2-1,.,14,TGTGCCAGCAGTTCCCCGGCAGGATACAATGAGCAGTTCTTC,CASSSPAGYNEQFF
TRBV5-6,.,TRBJ2-1,.,13,TGTGCCAGCAGCCGGACGGACTTGGGTGAGCAGTTCTTC,CASSRTDLGEQFF
TRBV6-1,.,TRBJ1-5,.,14,TGTGCCAGCAGTGTGACAGACAGCAATCAGCCCCAGCATTTT,CASSVTDSNQPQHF
TRBV10-1,few,TRBJ2-1,.,10,TGCGCCAGCGGAGACGGGGAGCAGTTCTTC,CASGDGEQFF
TRBV27,.,TRBJ1-5,TRBD1,15,TGTGCCAGCAGTTTGACAGGGTTCCCTAATCAGCCCCAGCATTTT,CASSLTGFPNQPQHF
TRBV5-1,.,TRBJ2-3,.,14,TGCGCCAGCAGTAATAGGGGGAACACAGATACGCAGTATTTT,CASSNRGNTDTQYF
TRBV19,.,TRBJ1-3,TRBD1,16,TGTGCCAGTAGTTCGCCCGGACAGGGGCTAGGAAACACCATATATTTT,CASSSPGQGLGNTIYF
TRBV11-2,few,TRBJ1-3,.,14,TGTGCCAGCAGCATCGGGGTTTCTGGAAACACCATATATTTT,CASSIGVSGNTIYF
TRBV10-3,medium-sized,TRBJ1-1,.,20,TGTGCCATCAGTGGCCGAGGGAGGCAGGCTAGATTTGGGGAGAACACTGAAGCTTTCTTT,CAISGRGRQARFGENTEAFF
TRBV5-1,.,TRBJ1-4,TRBD1,14,TGCGCCAGCAGCTCTGACAGGGGTAATGAAAAACTGTTTTTT,CASSSDRGNEKLFF
TRBV9,.,TRBJ2-1,TRBD2,14,TGTGCCAGCAGCGCAAGGGACTACCAGAATGAGCAGTTCTTC,CASSARDYQNEQFF
TRBV19,.,TRBJ1-4,.,13,TGTGCCAGTAGTGCAGGGGTATATGAAAAACTGTTTTTT,CASSAGVYEKLFF
TRBV7-3,.,TRBJ1-3,TRBD1,16,TGTGCCAGCAGCTTAAGCCAGACAGGGCCTGGAAACACCATATATTTT,CASSLSQTGPGNTIYF
TRBV7-2,.,TRBJ2-7,TRBD1,13,TGTGCCAGCAGCGGACAGGCGTCCTACGAGCAGTACTTC,CASSGQASYEQYF
TRBV7-9,.,TRBJ2-7,TRBD1,14,TGTGCCAGCAGCTCACAGGGGGTTACCTACGAGCAGTACTTC,CASSSQGVTYEQYF
TRBV19,.,TRBJ1-5,TRBD1,16,TGTGCCAGTAGTATAGATAAGACAGGGAGACATCAGCCCCAGCATTTT,CASSIDKTGRHQPQHF
TRBV5-6,.,TRBJ1-1,.,13,TGTGCCAGCAGCTTGTTATCTGGAGGCAAAGCTTTCTTT,CASSLLSGGKAFF
TRBV5-4,.,TRBJ2-1,TRBD2,16,TGTGCCAGCAGCGCAACACTAGCGGCCTCCTACAATGAGCAGTTCTTC,CASSATLAASYNEQFF
TRBV19,once,TRBJ1-4,.,15,TGTGCCAGTAGTGGCCGGTGGGGGGCTAATGAAAAACTGTTTTTT,CASSGRWGANEKLFF
TRBV6-4,.,TRBJ2-1,.,13,TGTGCCAGCAGTGACTCGGGGAGCTATGAGCAGTTCTTC,CASSDSGSYEQFF
TRBV9,.,TRBJ2-7,TRBD2,14,TGTGCCAGCAGCGCCACGGGGGGTAACTACGAGCAGTACTTC,CASSATGGNYEQYF
TRBV16,.,TRBJ1-2,.,15,TGTGCCAGCAGCCAATCACTTAGGGGGAACTATGGCTACACCTTC,CASSQSLRGNYGYTF
TRBV14,few,TRBJ2-3,.,15,TGTGCCAGCAGCCAAGGCAGGGTGAGCACAGATACGCAGTATTTT,CASSQGRVSTDTQYF
TRBV4-3,.,TRBJ2-1,.,15,TGCGCCAGCAGCCAGATTTTTCAGTCCGTGGTCGAGCAGTTCTTC,CASSQIFQSVVEQFF
TRBV15,.,TRBJ2-3,TRBD2,16,TGTGCCACCAGCAGAGCCCTAGCGGGCGGCACAGATACGCAGTATTTT,CATSRALAGGTDTQYF
TRBV4-2,.,TRBJ2-2,TRBD1,17,TGTGCCAGCAGCCAAGATCTAGAACAGGGGATCACCGGGGAGCTGTTTTTT,CASSQDLEQGITGELFF
TRBV19,.,TRBJ1-5,.,16,TGTGCCAGTAGTTGGTTACAGGGAAGGGCCAATCAGCCCCAGCATTTT,CASSWLQGRANQPQHF
TRBV7-2,.,TRBJ1-2,TRBD1,12,TGTGCCAGCAGCTCAGGGGGCGACGGCTACACCTTC,CASSSGGDGYTF
TRBV5-8,.,TRBJ2-1,.,14,TGTGCCAGCAGCTGGAGGGGAGCAAGGGATGAGCAGTTCTTC,CASSWRGARDEQFF
TRBV28,.,TRBJ1-4,TRBD1,19,TGTGCCAGCAGGAGCCCCAACCGGGACAGGATTGCAACTAATGAAAAACTGTTTTTT,CASRSPNRDRIATNEKLFF
TRBV18,.,TRBJ2-1,.,15,TGTGCCAGCTCATCGAGGTCTGAAACCTACAATGAGCAGTTCTTC,CASSSRSETYNEQFF
TRBV6-5,.,TRBJ2-7,.,14,TGTGCCAGCAGGTCCGGGAGCTACTCATACGAGCAGTACTTC,CASRSGSYSYEQYF
TRBV5-6,.,TRBJ2-7,TRBD2,15,TGTGCCAGCAGCTTGCGGGGGGGGGAACCCTACGAGCAGTACTTC,CASSLRGGEPYEQYF
TRBV5-1,once,TRBJ2-3,TRBD2,17,TGCGCCAGCAGCTTTAGGGGACTAGCGGGAGGAAGTGATACGCAGTATTTT,CASSFRGLAGGSDTQYF
TRBV30,.,TRBJ1-2,.,14,TGTGCCTGGATTGGTCAGGGAATCGACTATGGCTACACCTTC,CAWIGQGIDYGYTF
TRBV27,once,TRBJ1-5,.,17,TGTGCCAGCAGTTTCCTGACACAGGGTGGAAGCAATCAGCCCCAGCATTTT,CASSFLTQGGSNQPQHF
TRBV19,.,TRBJ2-1,TRBD2,14,TGTGCCAGTAGTGGACTAGCGGGAGATAATGAGCAGTTCTTC,CASSGLAGDNEQFF
TRBV2,.,TRBJ1-5,TRBD1,14,TGTGCCAGCAGACCGGGACAGAACAATCAGCCCCAGCATTTT,CASRPGQNNQPQHF
TRBV6-4,.,TRBJ1-4,.,14,TGTGCCAGCAGTGACTCCACAGCTAATGAAAAACTGTTTTTT,CASSDSTANEKLFF
TRBV5-1,.,TRBJ1-2,TRBD1,15,TGCGCCAGCAGCGGTGGGACAGGGGGCGACTATGGCTACACCTTC,CASSGGTGGDYGYTF
TRBV19,.,TRBJ2-1,.,13,TGTGCCAGTACCCTGGGGAATTCAGGGGAGCAGTTCTTC,CASTLGNSGEQFF
TRBV5-1,.,TRBJ1-1,.,13,TGCGCCAGCAGCCCATTTGGTGGGGGGGAAGCTTTCTTT,CASSPFGGGEAFF
TRBV21-1,few,TRBJ2-7,.,20,TGTGCCAGCAGCAAAAACCCCGGGACAGGGGCCTCAGGGTTCTCCTACGAGCAGTACTTC,CASSKNPGTGASGFSYEQYF
TRBV7-9,.,TRBJ2-5,TRBD2,15,TGTGCCAGCAGCCTACCGACTAGCGAGCAAGAGACCCAGTACTTC,CASSLPTSEQETQYF
TRBV6-5,.,TRBJ2-7,.,13,TGTGCCAGCAGTAGAGCGACCAAAAACGAGCAGTACTTC,CASSRATKNEQYF
TRBV9,.,TRBJ2-1,.,15,TGTGCCAGCAGCCCCACCGGGCGACTAGGCGATGAGCAGTTCTTC,CASSPTGRLGDEQFF
TRBV7-3,.,TRBJ2-1,.,15,TGTGCCAGCAGCTTAACTGGGCAGGTATCAAATGAGCAGTTCTTC,CASSLTGQVSNEQFF
TRBV4-3,.,TRBJ2-7,.,15,TGCGCCAGCAGCCAAGTTTATGCCGGAGGCTACGAGCAGTACTTC,CASSQVYAGGYEQYF
TRBV4-3,.,TRBJ2-4,.,15,TGCGCCAGCAGCCAAGACGGGCGACTAGGAAACATTCAGTACTTC,CASSQDGRLGNIQYF
TRBV4-3,.,TRBJ2-5,.,15,TGCGCCAGCAGCCAAGATGTCCCTAGGTGGGAGACCCAGTACTTC,CASSQDVPRWETQYF